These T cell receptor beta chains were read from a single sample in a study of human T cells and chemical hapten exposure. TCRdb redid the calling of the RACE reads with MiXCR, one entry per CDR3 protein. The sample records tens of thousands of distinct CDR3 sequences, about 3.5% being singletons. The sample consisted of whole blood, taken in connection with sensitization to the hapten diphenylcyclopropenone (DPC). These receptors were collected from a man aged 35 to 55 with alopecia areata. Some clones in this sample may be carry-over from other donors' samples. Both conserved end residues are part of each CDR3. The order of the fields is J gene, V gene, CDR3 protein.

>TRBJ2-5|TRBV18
CASSPLGQLRTQETQYF
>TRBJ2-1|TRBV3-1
CASSQVSGRAYNEQFF
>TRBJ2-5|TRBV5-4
CASSPGQGKETQYF
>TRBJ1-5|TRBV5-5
CASSLGESQPQHF
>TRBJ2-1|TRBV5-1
CASSSGLGSYNEQFF
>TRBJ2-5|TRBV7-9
CASSGTSGSGETQYF
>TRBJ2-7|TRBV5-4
CASSLGNEQYF
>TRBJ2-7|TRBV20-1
CSVRTSGSYEQYF
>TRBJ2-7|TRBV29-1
CSVGTGKLDEQYF
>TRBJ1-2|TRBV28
CASSFLNYGYTF
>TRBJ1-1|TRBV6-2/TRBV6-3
CASSYSSVTEAFF
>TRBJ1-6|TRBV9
CASSADGGPSYNSPLHF
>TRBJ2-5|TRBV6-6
CASRAIQETQYF
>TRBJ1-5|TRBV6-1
CASSAGTADQPQHF
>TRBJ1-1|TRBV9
CASRYLRTGATEAFF
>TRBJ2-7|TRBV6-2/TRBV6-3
CASSYSAVVSYEQYF
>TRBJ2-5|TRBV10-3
CAISVGVQETQYF
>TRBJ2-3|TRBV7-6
CASSPTSVSDTQYF
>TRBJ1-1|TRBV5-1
CASSLEGTRLTEAFF
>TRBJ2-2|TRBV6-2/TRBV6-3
CASSYSTVFGELFF
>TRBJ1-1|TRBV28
CASRDANTEAFF
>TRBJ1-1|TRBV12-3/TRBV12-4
CASSRRNRQTISNTEAFF